This TCR beta chain is from a study of cytomegalovirus exposure and HLA in healthy donors. The PCR contained 60 Vbeta and 13 Jbeta primers. Method: immunoSEQ multiplex PCR; TCRdb's copy keeps in-frame clones and lacks some. The sample carries around 120,000 clones, 75% to 90% recorded once. This CDR3 is built from 14 residues. The V gene's germline CDR1 is SGHTS and CDR2 YDEGEE. V was shortened by 0 bases and J by 2 bases, with 6 bases between the two germline ends. This chain joins TRBV5-8 and TRBJ2-4; D may be TRBD2 (5 bases). The TCR was taken from a female donor in good health and CMV-seropositive. The sequencing input was PBMCs. The CDR3 is CASSLGGPKNIQYF. The CDR3 coding sequence is TGTGCCAGCAGCTTGGGAGGGCCCAAAAACATTCAGTACTTC. The full variable domain, rest sourced from reference TRBV5-8 and TRBJ2-4, is EAGVTQSPTHLIKTRGQQATLRCSPISGHTSVYWYQQALGLGLQFLLWYDEGEERNRGNFPPRFSGRQFPNYSSELNVNALELEDSALYLCASSLGGPKNIQYFGAGTRLSVL.